Listed below are T cell receptor beta chains from one sample, sequenced in a study of cytomegalovirus exposure and HLA in healthy donors. Generated by immunoSEQ multiplex PCR, the TCRdb table keeps only in-frame clones and is missing some. The sample records some 310,000 clones, 88% being singletons. What was sequenced was PBMCs. Every receptor here comes from a man aged 25-45 years in good health and CMV-seronegative. Both conserved end residues are part of each CDR3. Fields, in order: D gene, CDR3 length, V gene, J gene, clone size, CDR3 protein, CDR3 DNA. The D gene is left open where the match is weak. Expanded clones get a size class; other rows say once, few or many, or leave the size out.

d_call: TRBD1; cdr3_length: 14; v_call: TRBV7-7; j_call: TRBJ1-2; clone_size: NA; cdr3_aa: CASSLNKGGLPLNF; cdr3_nt: TGTGCCAGCAGCTTGAACAAAGGGGGCCTCCCATTAAACTTC
d_call: NA; cdr3_length: 14; v_call: TRBV19; j_call: TRBJ1-2; clone_size: NA; cdr3_aa: CASSIGGPGYGYTF; cdr3_nt: TGTGCCAGTAGTATAGGGGGGCCCGGCTATGGCTACACCTTC
d_call: NA; cdr3_length: 15; v_call: TRBV5-1; j_call: TRBJ2-7; clone_size: NA; cdr3_aa: CASSSTGSPAYEQYF; cdr3_nt: TGCGCCAGCAGCTCCACCGGGAGTCCTGCCTACGAGCAGTACTTC
d_call: TRBD1; cdr3_length: 13; v_call: TRBV5-1; j_call: TRBJ2-7; clone_size: NA; cdr3_aa: CASSRTGSYEQYF; cdr3_nt: TGCGCCAGCAGCAGGACAGGTTCCTACGAGCAGTACTTC
d_call: NA; cdr3_length: 14; v_call: TRBV30; j_call: TRBJ2-5; clone_size: NA; cdr3_aa: CAWSVQRTEETQYF; cdr3_nt: TGTGCCTGGAGTGTACAAAGGACAGAAGAGACCCAGTACTTC
d_call: NA; cdr3_length: 14; v_call: TRBV5-1; j_call: TRBJ2-3; clone_size: NA; cdr3_aa: CASSLAGPADTQYF; cdr3_nt: TGCGCCAGCAGCTTGGCAGGGCCTGCAGATACGCAGTATTTT
d_call: NA; cdr3_length: 16; v_call: TRBV19; j_call: TRBJ1-1; clone_size: once; cdr3_aa: CASMSFRGSMNTEAFF; cdr3_nt: TGTGCCAGTATGTCGTTTAGGGGCAGTATGAACACTGAAGCTTTCTTT
d_call: NA; cdr3_length: 17; v_call: TRBV6-1; j_call: TRBJ2-6; clone_size: NA; cdr3_aa: CASSEAIRGSGANVLTF; cdr3_nt: TGTGCCAGCAGTGAAGCCATCCGAGGTTCTGGGGCCAACGTCCTGACTTTC
d_call: TRBD1; cdr3_length: 14; v_call: TRBV30; j_call: TRBJ2-1; clone_size: NA; cdr3_aa: CAWSRDRAYNEQFF; cdr3_nt: TGTGCCTGGAGTCGGGACAGGGCTTACAATGAGCAGTTCTTC
d_call: TRBD1; cdr3_length: 14; v_call: TRBV18; j_call: TRBJ1-5; clone_size: NA; cdr3_aa: CASTGQAGNQPQHF; cdr3_nt: TGTGCCAGCACAGGACAGGCGGGTAATCAGCCCCAGCATTTT
d_call: NA; cdr3_length: 15; v_call: TRBV5-4; j_call: TRBJ1-4; clone_size: once; cdr3_aa: CASSIQGPHREKLFF; cdr3_nt: TGTGCCAGCAGCATACAGGGCCCGCATCGGGAAAAACTGTTTTTT
d_call: TRBD1; cdr3_length: 15; v_call: TRBV6-1; j_call: TRBJ1-3; clone_size: NA; cdr3_aa: CASSRDRGSGNTIYF; cdr3_nt: TGTGCCAGCAGCAGGGACAGGGGCTCTGGAAACACCATATATTTT
d_call: TRBD2; cdr3_length: 15; v_call: TRBV7-9; j_call: TRBJ2-3; clone_size: NA; cdr3_aa: CASSSMRGRPDTQYF; cdr3_nt: TGTGCCAGCAGCTCCATGCGGGGGAGACCCGATACGCAGTATTTT
d_call: TRBD1; cdr3_length: 15; v_call: TRBV18; j_call: TRBJ1-5; clone_size: NA; cdr3_aa: CASSPTTGGFQPQHF; cdr3_nt: TGTGCCAGCTCACCAACAACAGGGGGCTTTCAGCCCCAGCATTTT
d_call: NA; cdr3_length: 15; v_call: TRBV10-3; j_call: TRBJ2-2; clone_size: NA; cdr3_aa: CAIRGQAGGTGELFF; cdr3_nt: TGTGCCATCCGAGGACAGGCGGGGGGCACCGGGGAGCTGTTTTTT
d_call: NA; cdr3_length: 14; v_call: TRBV11-1; j_call: TRBJ2-1; clone_size: NA; cdr3_aa: CASGWGGVSNEQFF; cdr3_nt: TGTGCCAGCGGCTGGGGCGGGGTGAGCAATGAGCAGTTCTTC